The subject of this entry is one T cell receptor (beta chain). The antigen remains unidentified. The primer mix had 60 Vbeta and 13 Jbeta primers. The repertoire was sequenced with immunoSEQ multiplex PCR; TCRdb's copy has only in-frame clones and lacks some. The repertoire has roughly 100,000 clones, nearly 85% of them found once; the top ten carry 6.1%. J gave up 4 bases and V 0 bases, and 5 bases lay outside the gene matches. The germline gives CDR1 LNHNV, CDR2 YYDKDF (reference sequence). This CDR3 comprises 15 residues. The data are from a study of cytomegalovirus exposure and HLA in healthy donors. About the study: The early release's HLA-typed donors yielded roughly 85 million unique TCRs. Study findings and constraints: Listed as cytomegalovirus-associated were 150 to 200 TCR beta chains. Earlier analysis found most TCR beta V segments productive about 87% or about 30% of the time. Most subjects had HLA-A and HLA-B alleles reportedly predicted accurately by TCR beta sequences.

Sequences were obtained from PBMCs. The receptor's source is a man in his late teens or twenties in good health and CMV-seronegative. This rearrangement joins TRBV15 to TRBJ2-7; the match to TRBD1 covers 8 bases. The CDR3 DNA follows: TGTGCCACCAGCAGAGATCAGGACAGGGTTTACGAGCAGTACTTC. Its translation is CATSRDQDRVYEQYF.